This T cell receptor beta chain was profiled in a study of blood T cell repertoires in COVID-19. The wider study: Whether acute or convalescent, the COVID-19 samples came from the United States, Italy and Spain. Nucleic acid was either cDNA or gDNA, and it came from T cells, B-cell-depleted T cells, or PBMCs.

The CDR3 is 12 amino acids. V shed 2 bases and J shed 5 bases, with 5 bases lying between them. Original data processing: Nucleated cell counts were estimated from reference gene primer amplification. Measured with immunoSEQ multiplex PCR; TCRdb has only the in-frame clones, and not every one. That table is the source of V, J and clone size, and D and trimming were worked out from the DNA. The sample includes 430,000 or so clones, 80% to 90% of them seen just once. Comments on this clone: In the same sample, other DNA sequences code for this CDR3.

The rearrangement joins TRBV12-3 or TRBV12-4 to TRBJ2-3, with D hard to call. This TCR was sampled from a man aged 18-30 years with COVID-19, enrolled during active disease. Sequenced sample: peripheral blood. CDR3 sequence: CASSLRGDTQYF. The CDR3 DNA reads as TGTGCCAGCAGTTTAAGAGGAGATACGCAGTATTTT.